This T cell receptor beta chain was found in a study of blood T cell repertoires in COVID-19. Measured with immunoSEQ multiplex PCR; TCRdb has only the in-frame clones, and not every one. This table has 100,000 or so clones, around 90% appearing once. The CDR3 is 18 amino acids. Unmatched junction bases numbered 18, after V lost 0 bases and J lost 7 bases. CDR1 is MGHRA and CDR2 is YSYEKL in the germline V gene. In its sample, this clone was seen once. This clonotype was sampled from a man between 50 and 59 years old with active or convalescent COVID-19. J is TRBJ2-7 and V is TRBV4-1; 7 bases are a match to TRBD2. The specimen sequenced was peripheral blood. CDR3 amino acids: CASSQEREKTSVGCEQYV. The CDR3 coding sequence is TGCGCCAGCAGCCAAGAAAGGGAAAAAACTAGCGTGGGCTGTGAGCAGTACGTC.